The 20 T cell receptor beta chains presented below share a single source sample, sequenced in a study of blood T cells in healthy people across ages. Primed by a sample-barcoded 5' primer and a J-beta primer mix, a second PCR proceeded for 7 to 11 cycles. TCRdb redid the calling of the 5' RACE reads with MiXCR, one entry per CDR3 protein. Among more than 550,000 distinct CDR3 sequences listed, roughly 20% were seen once. The sequencing input was blood. The receptors were gathered from a man between 65 and 85 years old in good health.

This clonotype was counted between two and nine times. This chain uses TRBV7-2 with TRBJ2-1; D unclear. This CDR3 contains 19 residues. Between the trimmed V and J ends, which lost 5 bases and 0 bases, there was a span of 23 bases. The germline gives CDR1 SGHTA, CDR2 FQGNSA. CDR3 sequence: CASSPRVGLLSRSYNEQFF. Written as DNA, the CDR3 is TGTGCCAGCAGCCCACGGGTGGGGTTACTATCGCGCTCCTACAATGAGCAGTTCTTC.

The rearrangement uses TRBV7-2 and TRBJ2-7, with D possibly being TRBD1 (6 bases). The CDR3 extends over 13 amino acids. Looked up from germline, CDR1 is SGHTA and CDR2 is FQGNSA. Trimming took 9 bases from V and 3 from J, leaving 15 bases between them. The CDR3 bases are TGTGCCAGAAACCCAGGGGCGGGCTACGAGCAGTACTTC. This gives the protein CARNPGAGYEQYF.

In this sample, this clonotype turned up many times. The rearrangement joins TRBV12-3 or TRBV12-4 to TRBJ1-4; 8 nucleotides line up with TRBD1. After removal of 3 bases from V and 5 bases from J, the junction contained 2 bases not matched to a gene. The CDR3 runs 14 residues. CDR3 sequence: CASSFRTGNEKLFF. The DNA for the CDR3 is TGTGCCAGCAGTTTCAGGACAGGGAATGAAAAACTGTTTTTT.

This chain uses TRBV11-2 with TRBJ1-2; maybe TRBD1 (5 bases). The CDR3 spans 13 residues. The germline V and J ends were trimmed by 3 bases and 8 bases, with 13 bases remaining between them. Germline V lookup: CDR1 SGHAT, CDR2 FQNNGV. CDR3 region: CASSLSRQGGYTF. CDR3 DNA: TGTGCCAGCAGCTTGAGCAGGCAGGGAGGCTACACCTTC. The variable domain in full, completed from reference TRBV11-2 and TRBJ1-2, reads EAGVAQSPRYKIIEKRQSVAFWCNPISGHATLYWYQQILGQGPKLLIQFQNNGVVDDSQLPKDRFSAERLKGVDSTLKIQPAKLEDSAVYLCASSLSRQGGYTFGSGTRLTVV.

This chain uses TRBV12-3 or TRBV12-4 with TRBJ1-1; 7 nucleotides line up with TRBD1. The CDR3 has 15 residues. Trimming removed 10 bases from V and 0 bases from J; junction bases left unmatched: 11. CDR3 coding DNA: TGTGCCACCCTTAGGGACAGCCTCATGAACACTGAAGCTTTCTTT. Translating gives CATLRDSLMNTEAFF.

In its sample, this clonotype was seen a few times. The chain recombines TRBV5-1 with TRBJ2-1; D is uncertain. CDR3 length: 14 residues. Germline V gene sequence: CDR1 SGHRS, CDR2 YFSETQ. V was trimmed by 2 bases and J by 2 bases, leaving 8 bases between them. In DNA, the CDR3 is TGCGCCAGCAGCTTCAGTGACGCCTACAATGAGCAGTTCTTC. Translation gives CASSFSDAYNEQFF.

The chain links TRBV12-3 or TRBV12-4 to TRBJ2-5; unclear D gene. TRBJ2-1 matches the DNA end more closely, so the J call is doubtful. This CDR3 is 13 amino acids long. The CDR3, as DNA: TGTGCCAGCAGTCATGAGAGAGCCGGTGAGCAGTTCTTC. Protein: CASSHERAGEQFF.

The chain uses TRBV12-3 or TRBV12-4 and TRBJ2-1; D unresolved. Trimming pared 5 bases from V and 3 bases from J, leaving 11 bases between. CDR3 length: 14 amino acids. The CDR3 region is CASSADGNYNEQFF. The CDR3 coding sequence is TGTGCCAGCAGTGCTGACGGAAACTACAATGAGCAGTTCTTC.

V is TRBV13 and J is TRBJ2-4; no clear D. Deletions cut 0 bases from V and 13 bases from J, with 16 bases between. Germline CDR1 PRHDT, CDR2 FYEKMQ (reference sequence). CDR3 length: 14 residues. The CDR3 DNA reads TGTGCCAGCAGCTTAGGAGGTTCGGTAATTTCCCAGTACTTC. Residues: CASSLGGSVISQYF.

This chain joins TRBV5-4 and TRBJ1-5; 10 bases align to TRBD1. Germline CDR1 and CDR2: SGHNT and YYREEE (reference sequence). This CDR3 is built from 15 residues. V was clipped by 4 bases and J by 6 bases; unmatched bases: 7. CDR3 bases: TGTGCCAGCAGCCCCGGGACAGGGGCTTCTCAGCCCCAGCATTTT. It is translated as CASSPGTGASQPQHF.

A remark on this clonotype: A single base separates this from a much larger clone, so it may be a read error. The rearrangement links TRBV12-3 or TRBV12-4 to TRBJ1-2; D not certain. The CDR3 consists of 12 residues. V lost 9 bases to trimming and J lost 5 bases, with 13 bases between them. Here the CDR3 reads CARSTDLYGYTF. CDR3 bases: TGTGCCAGAAGTACGGACCTTTATGGCTACACCTTC.

The chain is built from TRBV5-5 and TRBJ2-7, with TRBD1 as a possible D gene (5 bases). There are 13 residues in the CDR3. From germline, CDR1 is SGHKS and CDR2 YYEKEE (reference sequence). Trimming removed 2 bases from V and 3 bases from J, with 9 bases in between. CDR3 amino acids: CASSLLTDYEQYF. In DNA form, the CDR3 reads TGTGCCAGCAGCTTACTGACAGACTACGAGCAGTACTTC.

The chain carries TRBV24-1 and TRBJ2-5; perhaps TRBD2 as D (6 bases). Germline values: CDR1 KGHDR, CDR2 SFDVKD. CDR3 length equals 15 residues. V was pared by 5 bases and J by 4 bases, with 16 bases between. The CDR3 protein is CATSAVGDFTETQYF. CDR3 sequence (DNA): TGTGCCACCAGTGCCGTCGGGGACTTCACAGAGACCCAGTACTTC.

The chain couples TRBV12-3 or TRBV12-4 to TRBJ1-4; TRBD1 aligns across 7 bases. Trimming removed 5 bases from V and 7 bases from J; junction bases left unmatched: 7. The CDR3 is 14 amino acids. This CDR3 reads CASSPGGGREKLFF. The CDR3 DNA reads as TGTGCCAGCAGTCCAGGGGGAGGTCGTGAAAAACTGTTTTTT.

A few counts support this clonotype. J is TRBJ2-6 and V is TRBV20-1; no clear D. The germline gives CDR1 DFQATT, CDR2 SNEGSKA (reference sequence). V was cut by 0 bases and J by 1 base, with 10 bases left in between. The CDR3 has 16 residues. The CDR3 sequence: CSARDSWVSGANVLTF. The CDR3 region has the DNA TGCAGTGCTAGAGATTCGTGGGTTTCTGGGGCCAACGTCCTGACTTTC.

This clonotype was counted only a few times. This chain joins TRBV12-3 or TRBV12-4 and TRBJ1-2; tentative D call: TRBD1 (5 bases). The V end was cut by 6 bases, the J end by 4 bases, with 18 bases between. The CDR3 sequence is 15 residues long. As DNA, the CDR3 is TGTGCCAGCAGGTCCGGGACCTCCAAGCCCTATGGCTACACCTTC. As protein: CASRSGTSKPYGYTF.

This chain links TRBV6-5 with TRBJ2-3, with D tentatively TRBD2 (5 bases). V shed 7 bases and J shed 2 bases, with 13 bases lying between them. CDR1 is MNHEY and CDR2 is SVGAGI in the germline V gene. The CDR3 sequence is 14 residues long. The CDR3 DNA is TGTGCCAGCACCACGGGGTCATTCACAGATACGCAGTATTTT. Its translation is CASTTGSFTDTQYF.

The chain joins TRBV12-3 or TRBV12-4 to TRBJ2-7; the D is unclear. The CDR3 has 12 amino acids. V was clipped by 5 bases and J by 3 bases, with 8 bases between them. The CDR3 is CASSPQYYEQYF. Written as DNA, the CDR3 is TGTGCCAGCAGTCCTCAGTACTACGAGCAGTACTTC.

This sequence joins TRBV18 and TRBJ2-7, with D perhaps matching TRBD1 (6 bases). CDR3 length: 14 residues. Germline-derived CDR1 and CDR2 are KGHSH and LQKENI. The V end lost 4 bases, the J end lost 7 bases, and 17 bases lay between the germline ends. The CDR3 loop is CASSLQDSSREQYV. CDR3 sequence (DNA): TGTGCCAGCTCACTACAGGACAGCTCTCGGGAGCAGTACGTC.

V gene TRBV29-1 combines with J gene TRBJ1-2; D is uncertain. Between the trimmed V and J ends, which lost 4 bases and 2 bases, there was a span of 11 bases. The CDR3 covers 13 residues. Germline V gene lookup returns CDR1 SQVTM and CDR2 ANQGSEA. CDR3 sequence: CSVGEARNYGYTF. DNA for the CDR3: TGCAGCGTTGGAGAGGCAAGGAACTATGGCTACACCTTC.